The T cell receptor (beta chain) described here comes from a study of shared clonotypes between healthy human individuals. About the study: For every donor, three CD4 naive, three CD4 memory, two CD8 naive and one CD8 memory plates were used.

Each subset's genomic DNA was split evenly across several immunoSEQ plates. The assay was immunoSEQ multiplex PCR, and TCRdb's table has in-frame clones only and misses some. The data hold 330,000 or so clones, with 74% observed a single time. V lost 9 bases and J lost 1, with 17 bases in between. Germline assignment: CDR1 LNHDA and CDR2 SQIVND (reference sequence). This CDR3 has 15 amino acids. Regarding this clone: The antigen is unknown.

Study-level results: Across subsets, estimated richness was generally greater for naive than for memory populations. Clonotypes shared by all four sorted-subset donors had higher generation probabilities than non-shared clonotypes.

The TCR was taken from a man aged 25 to 40 in good health. This chain joins TRBV19 and TRBJ2-3, with D possibly called TRBD1 or TRBD2 (5 bases each). Sequenced sample: memory CD4+ T cells sorted from blood. The subset: CD45RA-negative fraction. The CDR3 protein is CASQSPGTGTDTQYF. For the CDR3, the DNA is TGTGCCAGCCAATCCCCCGGGACGGGCACAGATACGCAGTATTTT.